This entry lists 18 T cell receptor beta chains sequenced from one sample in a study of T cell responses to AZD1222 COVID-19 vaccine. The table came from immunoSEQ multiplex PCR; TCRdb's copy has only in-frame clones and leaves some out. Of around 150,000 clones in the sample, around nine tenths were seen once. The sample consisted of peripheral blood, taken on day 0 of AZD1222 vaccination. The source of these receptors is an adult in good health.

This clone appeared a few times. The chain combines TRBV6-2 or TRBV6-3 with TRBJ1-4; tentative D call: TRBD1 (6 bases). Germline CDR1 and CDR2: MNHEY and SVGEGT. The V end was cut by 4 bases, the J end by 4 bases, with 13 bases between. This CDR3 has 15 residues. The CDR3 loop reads CASSSTGFSNEKLFF. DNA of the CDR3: TGTGCCAGCAGTTCGACAGGCTTCAGTAATGAAAAACTGTTTTTT.

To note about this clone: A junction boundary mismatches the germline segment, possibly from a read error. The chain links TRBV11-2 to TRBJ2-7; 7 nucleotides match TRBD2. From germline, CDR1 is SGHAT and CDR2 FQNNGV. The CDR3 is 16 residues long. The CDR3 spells CAGSPVPSSGSYEQYF. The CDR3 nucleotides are TGTGCCGGCAGCCCAGTACCGTCTAGCGGTTCCTACGAGCAGTACTTC.

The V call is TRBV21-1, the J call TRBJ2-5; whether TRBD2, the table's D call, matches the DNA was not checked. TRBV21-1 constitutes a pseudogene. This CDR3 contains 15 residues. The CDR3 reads CASSKGTTPGETQYF. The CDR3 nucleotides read TGTGCCAGCAGCAAAGGCACAACTCCGGGGGAGACCCAGTACTTC.

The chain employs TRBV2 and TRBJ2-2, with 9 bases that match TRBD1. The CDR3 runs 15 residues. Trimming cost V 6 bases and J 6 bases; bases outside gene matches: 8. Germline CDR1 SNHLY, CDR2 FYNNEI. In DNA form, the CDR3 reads TGTGCCAGCAGATACTACCACAGGGGGCCCGGGGAGCTGTTTTTT. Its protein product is CASRYYHRGPGELFF.

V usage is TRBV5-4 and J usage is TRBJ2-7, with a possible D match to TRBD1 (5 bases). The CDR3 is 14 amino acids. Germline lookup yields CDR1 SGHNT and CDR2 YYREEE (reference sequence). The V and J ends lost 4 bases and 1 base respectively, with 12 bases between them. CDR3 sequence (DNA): TGTGCCAGCAGCCTCCAGGGTTCTTCCTACGAGCAGTACTTC. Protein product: CASSLQGSSYEQYF.

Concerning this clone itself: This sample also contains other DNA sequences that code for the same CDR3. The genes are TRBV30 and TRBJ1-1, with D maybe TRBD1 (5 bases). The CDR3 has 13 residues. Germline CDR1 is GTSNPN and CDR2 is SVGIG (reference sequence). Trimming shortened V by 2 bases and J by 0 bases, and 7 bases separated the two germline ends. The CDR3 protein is CAWSRGMNTEAFF. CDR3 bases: TGTGCCTGGAGTAGGGGCATGAACACTGAAGCTTTCTTT.

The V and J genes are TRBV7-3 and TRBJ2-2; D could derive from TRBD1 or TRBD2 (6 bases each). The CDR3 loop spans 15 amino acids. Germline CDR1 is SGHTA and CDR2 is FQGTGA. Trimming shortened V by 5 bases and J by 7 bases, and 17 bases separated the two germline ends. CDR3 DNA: TGTGCCAGCAGCCCCCTGGGGGGCTCAATCGGGGAGCTGTTTTTT. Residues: CASSPLGGSIGELFF.

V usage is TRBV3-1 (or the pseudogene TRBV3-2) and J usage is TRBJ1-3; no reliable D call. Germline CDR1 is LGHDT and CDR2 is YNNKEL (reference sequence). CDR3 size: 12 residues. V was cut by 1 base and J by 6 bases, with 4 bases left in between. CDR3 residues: CASSQAANTIYF. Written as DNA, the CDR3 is TGTGCCAGCAGCCAAGCCGCAAACACCATATATTTT.

In DNA, the CDR3 is TGTGCCAGCAGTTTACCCAGAGCTACGAGTGGCAGGAGCACAGATACGCAGTATTTT. Translating it yields CASSLPRATSGRSTDTQYF. The V gene is TRBV28, the J gene TRBJ2-3; the D is unclear. This CDR3 region has 19 residues. The germline CDR1 and CDR2 sequences are MDHEN and SYDVKM. Trimming stripped 2 bases from V and 0 bases from J, with 21 bases between.

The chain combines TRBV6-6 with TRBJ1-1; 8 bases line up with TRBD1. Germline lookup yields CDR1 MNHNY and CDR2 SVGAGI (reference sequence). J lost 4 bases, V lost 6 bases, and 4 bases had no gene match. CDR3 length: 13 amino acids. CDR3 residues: CASRPDRGTEAFF. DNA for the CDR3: TGTGCCAGCAGACCTGACAGGGGCACTGAAGCTTTCTTT.

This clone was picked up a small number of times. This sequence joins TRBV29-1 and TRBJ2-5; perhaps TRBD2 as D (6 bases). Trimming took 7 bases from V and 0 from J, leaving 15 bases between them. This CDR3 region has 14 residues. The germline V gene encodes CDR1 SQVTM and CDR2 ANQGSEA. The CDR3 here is CSGNLGRNQETQYF. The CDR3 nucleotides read TGCAGCGGGAACCTAGGGAGGAACCAAGAGACCCAGTACTTC.

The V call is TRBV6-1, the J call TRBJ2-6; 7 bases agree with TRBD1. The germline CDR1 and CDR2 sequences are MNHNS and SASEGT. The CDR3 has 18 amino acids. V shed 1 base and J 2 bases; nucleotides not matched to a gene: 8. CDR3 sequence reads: CASSEVTPGTAGANVLTF. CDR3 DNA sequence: TGTGCCAGCAGTGAAGTTACACCCGGGACAGCTGGGGCCAACGTCCTGACTTTC.

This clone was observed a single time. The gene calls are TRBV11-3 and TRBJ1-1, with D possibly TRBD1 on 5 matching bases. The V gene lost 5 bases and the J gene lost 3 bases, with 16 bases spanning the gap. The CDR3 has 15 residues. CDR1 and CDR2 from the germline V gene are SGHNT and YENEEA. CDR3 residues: CASSPPGRADTEAFF. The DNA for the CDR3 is TGTGCCAGCAGCCCCCCAGGCAGGGCGGACACTGAAGCTTTCTTT. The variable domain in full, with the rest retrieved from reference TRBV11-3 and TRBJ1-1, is EAGVVQSPRYKIIEKKQPVAFWCNPISGHNTLYWYLQNLGQGPELLIRYENEEAVDDSQLPKDRFSAERLKGVDSTLKIQPAELGDSAVYLCASSPPGRADTEAFFGQGTRLTVV.

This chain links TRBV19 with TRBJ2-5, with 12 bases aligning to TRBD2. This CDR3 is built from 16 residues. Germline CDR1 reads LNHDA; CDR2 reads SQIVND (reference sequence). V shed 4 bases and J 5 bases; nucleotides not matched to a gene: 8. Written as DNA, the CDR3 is TGTGCCAGTAGTACTAGCGGGGGGGTCCACCCTGAGACCCAGTACTTC. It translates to CASSTSGGVHPETQYF.

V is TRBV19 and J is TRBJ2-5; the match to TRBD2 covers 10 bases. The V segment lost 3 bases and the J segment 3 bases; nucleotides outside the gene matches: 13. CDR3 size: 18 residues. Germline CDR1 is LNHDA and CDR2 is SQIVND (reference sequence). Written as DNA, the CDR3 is TGTGCCAGTAGTATTGGGTGGAGGGGTCTAGCGGGGGAAGAGACCCAGTACTTC. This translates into CASSIGWRGLAGEETQYF.

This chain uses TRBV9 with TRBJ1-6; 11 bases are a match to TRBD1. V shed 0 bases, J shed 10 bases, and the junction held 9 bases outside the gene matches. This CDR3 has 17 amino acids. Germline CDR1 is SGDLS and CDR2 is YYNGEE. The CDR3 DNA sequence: TGTGCCAGCAGCGTAGCTACAGGACAGGGGGCAGAATCACCCCTCCACTTT. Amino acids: CASSVATGQGAESPLHF.

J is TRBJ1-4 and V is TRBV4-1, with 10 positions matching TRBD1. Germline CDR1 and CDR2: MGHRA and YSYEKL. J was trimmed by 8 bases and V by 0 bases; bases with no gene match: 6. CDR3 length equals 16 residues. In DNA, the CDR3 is TGCGCCAGCAGCCAAGAGGGGGGACAGGGGTTAGAAAAACTGTTTTTT. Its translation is CASSQEGGQGLEKLFF.

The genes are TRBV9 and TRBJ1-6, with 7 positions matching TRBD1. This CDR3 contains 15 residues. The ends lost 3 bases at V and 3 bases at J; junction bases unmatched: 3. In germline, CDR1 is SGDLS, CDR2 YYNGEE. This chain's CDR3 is CASSADRNYNSPLHF. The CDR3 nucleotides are TGTGCCAGCAGCGCGGACAGGAACTATAATTCACCCCTCCACTTT.